This T cell receptor (beta chain) was recovered during a study of tumor-infiltrating lymphocytes in localized non-small cell lung cancer (dated by TCRdb to 2020 to 2022). In terms of the full investigation: Patients whose samples were collected after neoadjuvant chemotherapy, as well as both smokers and never-smokers and several histologies, were included in the cohort. TCR sequencing was one of several integrated assays, alongside flow cytometry, multiplex immunofluorescence, RNA-seq, exome sequencing and proteomics, applied to the same patients. In total, the ICON cohort was made up of approximately 150 surgical patients who had localized non-small cell lung cancer and whose tumors were resected. Each patient provided resected tumor tissue plus uninvolved lung tissue from the same patient, with the uninvolved lung tissue described as non-adjacent to the tumor. A total of some 50 patients were included in the paired tumor versus uninvolved lung comparison of immunoSEQ T-cell fraction.

Patient enrollment in ICON started in early 2016, and the final patient was enrolled in late 2018. From a subcohort of some 76 patients, fresh tumor and matched uninvolved tissue were collected for in-depth immune analyses, including TCR sequencing. TCR sequencing was performed on DNA isolated from bulk tissue, without cell sorting. TCR sequencing with the immunoSEQ assay provided the T-cell fraction in tumor and uninvolved lung tissue. The paper's processing steps were these. To analyze survival, patients were divided into a high T-cell fraction group (upper tertile) and a low T-cell fraction group (lower two tertiles), and the two groups were compared using a log-rank test. A signed-rank test was used to test differences in T-cell fraction between paired tumor and uninvolved lung samples. TCRdb carries this immuneACCESS record with in-frame sequences only. Its versions omit some clonotypes, under half of them owing to an unresolved V gene in the studies checked, with the rest unexplained. V and J calls plus clone size are reproduced from that table; the DNA served to infer D and trimming. A total of roughly 10,000 clones appear in this sample, around 70% of them only once. The ten most abundant clones make up roughly 20% of the sample.

In the case of this clone: No cognate antigen has been identified for it. Base qualities are not at hand, and no much larger clone is one base apart.

Counted from cysteine to phenylalanine, this CDR3 has 12 amino acids. The retained sequence is limited to the CDR3, 36 bases, with the frame set at the first base. Findings and caveats that apply to the study as a whole: TCR-derived T-cell fraction did not differ between the flow cytometry-defined immunotypes IM1 (good prognosis) and IM2 (poor prognosis). Because assay coverage varied across patients depending on available tissue quantity, TCR sequencing was performed for only a subset of the cohort. In line with immunofluorescence CD3 counts, TCRbeta sequencing supported higher T cell infiltration in tumors compared with uninvolved lung tissue. Because different assays used different pieces of the same tissue, technical variation could not be distinguished from intratumor heterogeneity. Recurrence-free survival showed no association with tumor T-cell fraction measured by TCR sequencing (p = 0.61).

The specimen sequenced was lung tumor tissue. The rearrangement joined TRBV21-1 to TRBJ1-5; whether TRBD1, the table's D call, matches the DNA was not checked. TRBV21-1 is an annotated pseudogene. The receptor was isolated from a human donor with non-small cell lung cancer. The sequenced DNA: TGTGCCAGCCACAGGGGAAGACAGCCCCAGCATTTT. The resulting protein is CASHRGRQPQHF.